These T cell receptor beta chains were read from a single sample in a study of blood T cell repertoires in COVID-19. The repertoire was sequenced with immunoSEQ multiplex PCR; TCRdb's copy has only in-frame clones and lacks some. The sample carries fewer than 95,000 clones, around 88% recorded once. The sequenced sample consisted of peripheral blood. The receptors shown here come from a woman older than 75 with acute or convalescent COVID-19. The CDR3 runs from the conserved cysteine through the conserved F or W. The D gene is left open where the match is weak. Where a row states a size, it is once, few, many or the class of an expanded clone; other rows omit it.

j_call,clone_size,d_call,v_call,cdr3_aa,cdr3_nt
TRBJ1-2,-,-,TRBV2,CASGTARFYGYTF,TGTGCCAGCGGAACAGCCCGATTCTATGGCTACACCTTC
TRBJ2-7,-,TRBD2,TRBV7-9,CASSFSGRTYF,TGTGCCAGCAGCTTTAGCGGGAGGACCTACTTC
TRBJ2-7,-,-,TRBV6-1,CASSEGGWKYEQYF,TGTGCCAGCAGTGAAGGGGGCTGGAAGTACGAGCAGTACTTC
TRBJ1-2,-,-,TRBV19,CASSIREGSGYTF,TGTGCCAGTAGTATACGGGAAGGGAGTGGCTACACCTTC
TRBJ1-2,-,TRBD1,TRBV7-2,CASSPGGTGATRGYTF,TGTGCCAGCAGCCCGGGTGGGACAGGGGCGACGCGAGGCTACACCTTC
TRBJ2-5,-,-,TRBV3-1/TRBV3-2,CASSVVAGQETQYF,TGTGCCAGCAGCGTTGTCGCGGGCCAAGAGACCCAGTACTTC
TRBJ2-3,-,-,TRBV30,CAWRSGLDTQYF,TGTGCCTGGAGATCAGGACTAGATACGCAGTATTTT
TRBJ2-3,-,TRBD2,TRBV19,CASSLAGALTDTQYF,TGTGCCAGTAGTTTAGCGGGAGCCCTCACAGATACGCAGTATTTT
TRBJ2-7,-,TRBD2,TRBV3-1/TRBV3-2,CASSPRSGGFTYEQYF,TGTGCCAGCAGCCCCAGATCGGGGGGGTTCACCTACGAGCAGTACTTC
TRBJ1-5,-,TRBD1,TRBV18,CASSAGGGNQPQHF,TGTGCCAGCTCAGCAGGGGGCGGCAATCAGCCCCAGCATTTT
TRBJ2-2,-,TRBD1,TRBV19,CASSIGGQYTGELFF,TGTGCCAGTAGTATAGGGGGACAGTACACCGGGGAGCTGTTTTTT
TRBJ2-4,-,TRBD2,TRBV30,CAWSVRPLTGGPKNIQYF,TGTGCCTGGAGTGTTCGTCCTTTAACGGGGGGGCCCAAAAACATTCAGTACTTC
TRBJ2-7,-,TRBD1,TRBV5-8,CASSPKGQGIIKQYF,TGTGCCAGCAGCCCTAAAGGACAGGGTATAATCAAGCAGTACTTC
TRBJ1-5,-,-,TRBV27,CASSYRDSNQPQHF,TGTGCCAGCAGTTACAGGGATAGCAATCAGCCCCAGCATTTT
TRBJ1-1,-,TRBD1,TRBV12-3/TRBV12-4,CASRRDRAEAFF,TGTGCCAGCAGACGGGACAGGGCTGAAGCTTTCTTT
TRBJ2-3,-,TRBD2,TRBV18,CASSGTSGSTDTQYF,TGTGCCAGCTCAGGGACTAGCGGGAGCACAGATACGCAGTATTTT
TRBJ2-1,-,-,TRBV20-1,CSASAQVTRRTSYNEQFF,TGCAGTGCTAGTGCCCAGGTCACTCGGAGGACCTCCTACAATGAGCAGTTCTTC
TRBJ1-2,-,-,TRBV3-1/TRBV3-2,CASSLRQVNLDYGYTF,TGTGCCAGCAGCCTTAGACAGGTGAACTTGGACTATGGCTACACCTTC
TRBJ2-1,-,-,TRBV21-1,CASSKYSPRGSGSEDEQFF,TGTGCCAGCAGCAAATACTCCCCCCGAGGGAGCGGGAGTGAAGATGAGCAGTTCTTC
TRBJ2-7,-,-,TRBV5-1,CASSSNAGEGEQYF,TGCGCCAGCAGCTCCAACGCAGGAGAGGGCGAGCAGTACTTC
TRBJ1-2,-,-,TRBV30,CAWSVAYGYTF,TGTGCCTGGAGTGTAGCGTATGGCTACACCTTC
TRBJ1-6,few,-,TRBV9,CASSGNRSSYNSPLHF,TGTGCCAGCAGCGGTAATAGGAGCTCCTATAATTCACCCCTCCACTTT
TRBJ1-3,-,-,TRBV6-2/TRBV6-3,CASSIPGDSGNTIYF,TGTGCCAGCAGTATCCCCGGTGACTCTGGAAACACCATATATTTT
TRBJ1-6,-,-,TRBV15,CATSRGGGGLSNSPLHF,TGTGCCACCAGCAGAGGAGGGGGAGGGTTATCTAATTCACCCCTCCACTTT
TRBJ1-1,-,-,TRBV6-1,CASSEGLREAFF,TGTGCCAGCAGTGAAGGATTGAGAGAAGCTTTCTTT
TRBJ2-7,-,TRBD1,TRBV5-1,CASSLRTGGYEQYF,TGCGCCAGCAGCCTCCGGACAGGGGGCTACGAGCAGTACTTC